This T cell receptor (beta chain) was recovered during a study of T cell responses to AZD1222 COVID-19 vaccine (dated by TCRdb to the early 2020s). Regarding the study in general: A total of 240 or so trial participants underwent TCR sequencing, of whom around 210 had received two doses of AZD1222 and approximately 26 had received two doses of the MenACWY control vaccine. Trial participants were enrolled by age into subgroups of 18-55, 56-69 and 70-plus years, and 148, 28 and 57 TCR-sequenced participants, respectively, were included in these subgroups. On the study overall, not on this receptor specifically: Participants were mostly white British, with more females than males. The authors suggested clonal diversity may have been underestimated. The 56-69-year group was small, and its depth increase did not reach significance, likely because of low power. Conclusions about previously exposed vaccinees are limited because only five to seven AZD1222 recipients were SARS-CoV-2 seropositive at baseline. CD4 TCRs associated with the vaccine covered the entire spike protein, and the dominant responses were in regions 160-218 and 743-854. Epitopes outside the regions mutated in the B.1.351 and B.1.1.7 variants were reportedly recognized by nearly half of the unique spike-specific TCRs. Because no day 14 peak-response samples were available, the repertoires could be characterized only after the peak T cell response. After two AZD1222 doses, both the breadth and the depth of spike-specific TCRs were significantly higher than at day 0 and than in MenACWY recipients.

Points on this clone: Its antigen is still unknown. Nothing much larger sits one base from this clone, and base qualities are not available.

The time point label of this sample denotes: about 28 days (+/-7) after the second vaccine dose. AZD1222 recipients whose second dose came at about 4 weeks and those whose second dose came at about 12 weeks were combined into one group, since spike-specific TCR depth and breadth did not differ between the two schedules. Vaccinee samples were obtained from the UK trials COV001 and COV002, which included a single-blind randomized controlled phase 2/3 trial of AZD1222 (ChAdOx1 nCoV-19) in healthy adults. For TCRbeta chain sequencing, PBMC samples were collected from trial participants at day 0 and at day 28 after the second dose. The germline V gene (reference sequence) yields LNHDA for CDR1 and SQIVND for CDR2. The CDR3 spans 13 residues, from the cysteine through the phenylalanine. Only the CDR3 DNA stays, 39 bases, in frame from base 1. Trimming takes 4 bases off V and 8 bases off J; junction bases not matched to a gene: 4.

The CDR3 regions of human TCRbeta chains were subjected to immunosequencing. The study's processing was this. Repertoire TCRs were matched against a reference library of SARS-CoV-2-specific TCRs generated with the MIRA antigen-specificity platform. Breadth was defined as the fraction of unique TCRs that were SARS-CoV-2-associated. Depth was defined as the fraction of total T cells that were SARS-CoV-2-associated. Each spike-specific TCR was assigned to its reactive spike region and to a CD4 or CD8 class using the MIRA data. Log10-transformed breadth and depth values were compared by one-way ANOVA with Sidak's multiple comparisons tests. Sourced from immuneACCESS, this table was stored by TCRdb with only in-frame sequences that have V and J called. A share of the clones is absent; for the studies checked, an unresolved V gene accounts for under half, and the remainder has no known explanation. V and J calls and clone size are those listed in that table; D and trimming were worked out from the DNA. This sample lists about 78,000 clones; 90% were detected once. About 3.5% of the sample belongs to the ten largest clones.

The sequence was collected from an adult who received the AZD1222 COVID-19 vaccine. The rearrangement combines TRBV19 with TRBJ1-1, with 10 bases aligning to TRBD1. The sequencing here drew on peripheral blood, taken 28 days after the second AZD1222 dose. The base sequence is TGTGCCAGTAGTACGACAGGGGGCCGGGAAGCTTTCTTT. This sequence encodes CASSTTGGREAFF.